This entry describes one TCR beta chain. The sample comes from a study of blood T cell repertoires in COVID-19. In the study overall: The United States, Italy and Spain provided the acute and convalescent COVID-19 samples. The cDNA or gDNA used as material had been derived from T cells, B-cell-depleted T cells, or PBMCs.

Methods used by the authors: Researchers report that nucleated cell counts were estimated from reference gene primer amplification. Profiling relied on immunoSEQ multiplex PCR, and the TCRdb table lists in-frame clones only, not all of them. V and J calls and clone size are copied from that table; D and trimming were computed from the DNA. The sample includes 100,000 or so clones, approximately 91% of them seen just once. The clonotype originates from a woman aged 55-75 years with acute or convalescent COVID-19. Sequencing was done on a sample of peripheral blood.

The CDR3 region has the DNA TGTGCCAGCAGTTATTCTAGCACAGATACGCAGTATTTT. It codes for CASSYSSTDTQYF. The chain couples TRBV7-9 to TRBJ2-3; D gene ambiguous. Germline lookup yields CDR1 SEHNR and CDR2 FQNEAQ (reference sequence). Trimming stripped 6 bases from V and 0 bases from J, with 7 bases between. The CDR3 has 13 residues.